This TCR beta chain originates from a study of blood T cell repertoires in COVID-19. As processed by the authors: Amplifying reference gene primers gave estimates of nucleated cell counts. TCRdb's copy holds only in-frame clones and misses some; the assay was immunoSEQ multiplex PCR. From that table come the V and J calls and clone size; the DNA was used to work out D and trimming. The sample lists fewer than 6,000 clones, over 75% seen once, with 3% in the top ten. This CDR3 is 16 amino acids long. Germline CDR1 LNHDA, CDR2 SQIVND (reference sequence). V was trimmed by 8 bases and J by 1 base, leaving 18 bases between them.

Specimen: peripheral blood. The sequence was obtained from a woman of 80 years or more with acute or convalescent COVID-19. The gene calls are TRBV19 and TRBJ2-1, with a possible D match to TRBD2 (5 bases). CDR3 sequence: CASSRTSTGSYNEQFF. The CDR3 DNA is TGTGCCAGTTCCCGAACAAGCACGGGGTCCTACAATGAGCAGTTCTTC.